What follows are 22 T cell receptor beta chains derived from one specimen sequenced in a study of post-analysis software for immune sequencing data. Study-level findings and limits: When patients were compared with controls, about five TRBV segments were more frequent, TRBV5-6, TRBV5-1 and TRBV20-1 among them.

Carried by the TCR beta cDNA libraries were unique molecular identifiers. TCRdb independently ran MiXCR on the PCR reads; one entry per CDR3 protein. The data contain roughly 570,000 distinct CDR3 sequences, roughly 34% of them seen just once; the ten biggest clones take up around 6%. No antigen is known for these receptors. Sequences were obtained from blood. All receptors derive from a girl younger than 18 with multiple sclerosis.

The CDR3 sequence is CASSQTSGGSRGTQYF. DNA of the CDR3: TGTGCCAGCAGCCAAACTAGCGGGGGCTCCCGCGGCACGCAGTATTTT. This chain connects TRBV6-4 to TRBJ2-3, with 11 bases that match TRBD2. This CDR3 comprises 16 residues. Per germline, CDR1 MRHNA and CDR2 SNTAGT. Trimming took 6 bases from V and 9 from J; bases not matched to a gene: 14.

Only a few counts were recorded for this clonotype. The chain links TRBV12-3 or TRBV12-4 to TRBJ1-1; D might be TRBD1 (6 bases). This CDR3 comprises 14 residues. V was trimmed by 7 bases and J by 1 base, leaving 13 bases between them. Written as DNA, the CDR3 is TGTGCCAGCACCCCGTGGACAGAGAACACTGAAGCTTTCTTT. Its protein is CASTPWTENTEAFF.

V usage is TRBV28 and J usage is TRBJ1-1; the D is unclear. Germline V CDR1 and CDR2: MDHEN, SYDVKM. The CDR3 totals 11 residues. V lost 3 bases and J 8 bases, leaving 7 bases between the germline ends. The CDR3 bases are TGTGCCAGCAGTTTGGTCCAGGAAGCTTTCTTT. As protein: CASSLVQEAFF.

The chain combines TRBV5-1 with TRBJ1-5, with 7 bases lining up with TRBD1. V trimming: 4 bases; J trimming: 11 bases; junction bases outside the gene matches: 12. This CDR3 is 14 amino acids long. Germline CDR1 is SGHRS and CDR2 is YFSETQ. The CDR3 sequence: CASSMGQRLIAQHF. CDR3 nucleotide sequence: TGCGCCAGCAGCATGGGACAGCGATTAATAGCCCAGCATTTT. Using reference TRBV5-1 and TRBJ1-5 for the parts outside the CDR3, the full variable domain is KAGVTQTPRYLIKTRGQQVTLSCSPISGHRSVSWYQQTPGQGLQFLFEYFSETQRNKGNFPGRFSGRQFSNSRSEMNVSTLELGDSALYLCASSMGQRLIAQHFGDGTRLSIL.

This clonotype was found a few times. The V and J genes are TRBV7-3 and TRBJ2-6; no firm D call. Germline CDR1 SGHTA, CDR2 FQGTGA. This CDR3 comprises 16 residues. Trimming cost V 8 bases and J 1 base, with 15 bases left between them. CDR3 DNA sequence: TGTGCCAGCCATGGACCACTACCTTCTGGGGCCAACGTCCTGACTTTC. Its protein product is CASHGPLPSGANVLTF.

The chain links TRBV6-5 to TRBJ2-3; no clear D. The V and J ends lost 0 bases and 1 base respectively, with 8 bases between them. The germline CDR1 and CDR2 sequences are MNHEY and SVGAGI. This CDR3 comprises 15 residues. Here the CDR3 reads CASSYSGVGTDTQYF. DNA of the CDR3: TGTGCCAGCAGTTACTCGGGCGTTGGCACAGATACGCAGTATTTT.

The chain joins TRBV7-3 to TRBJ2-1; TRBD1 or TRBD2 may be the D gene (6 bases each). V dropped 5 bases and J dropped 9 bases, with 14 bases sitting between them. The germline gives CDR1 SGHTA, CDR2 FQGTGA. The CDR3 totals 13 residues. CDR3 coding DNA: TGTGCCAGCAGCGAGGGGGGCCTGGGTGAGCAGTTCTTC. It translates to CASSEGGLGEQFF.

For the CDR3, the DNA is TGTGCCAGCACAACGGAGATGAGCTCCTACAATGAGCAGTTCTTC. This translates into CASTTEMSSYNEQFF. The chain employs TRBV6-1 and TRBJ2-1, with D hard to call. V was pared by 7 bases and J by 0 bases, with 13 bases between. The length of the CDR3 is 15 residues. Looked up from germline, CDR1 is MNHNS and CDR2 is SASEGT.

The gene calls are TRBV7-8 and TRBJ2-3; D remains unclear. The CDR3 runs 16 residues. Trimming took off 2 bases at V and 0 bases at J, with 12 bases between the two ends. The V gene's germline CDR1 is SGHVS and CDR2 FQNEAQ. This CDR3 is CASSLLGQTSTDTQYF. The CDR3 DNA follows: TGTGCCAGCAGCTTATTAGGGCAGACTAGCACAGATACGCAGTATTTT.

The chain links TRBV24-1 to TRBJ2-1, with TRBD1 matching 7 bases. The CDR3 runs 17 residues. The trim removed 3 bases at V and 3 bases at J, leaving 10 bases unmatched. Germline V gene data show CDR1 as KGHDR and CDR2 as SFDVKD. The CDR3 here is CATSDHTGVIGYNEQFF. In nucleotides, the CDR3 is TGTGCCACCAGTGATCACACAGGGGTAATAGGCTACAATGAGCAGTTCTTC.

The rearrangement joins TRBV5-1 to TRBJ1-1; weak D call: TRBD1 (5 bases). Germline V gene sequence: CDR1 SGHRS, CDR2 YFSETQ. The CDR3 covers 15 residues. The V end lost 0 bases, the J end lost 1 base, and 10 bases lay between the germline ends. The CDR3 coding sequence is TGCGCCAGCAGCTTGGCCCAGGGCGCGAACACTGAAGCTTTCTTT. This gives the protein CASSLAQGANTEAFF.

CDR3 sequence: CSATGLAGGPTDEQFF. DNA for the CDR3: TGCAGTGCTACCGGACTAGCGGGGGGGCCAACCGATGAGCAGTTCTTC. V is TRBV20-1 and J is TRBJ2-1; TRBD2 matches at 15 bases. Germline-derived CDR1 and CDR2 are DFQATT and SNEGSKA (reference sequence). V trimming: 4 bases; J trimming: 8 bases; junction bases outside the gene matches: 9. CDR3 size: 16 residues.

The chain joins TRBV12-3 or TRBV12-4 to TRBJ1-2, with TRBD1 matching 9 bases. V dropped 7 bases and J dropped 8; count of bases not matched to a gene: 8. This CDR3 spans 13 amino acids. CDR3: CASIPGQGRGYTF. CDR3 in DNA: TGTGCCAGCATACCGGGACAGGGTCGGGGCTACACCTTC.

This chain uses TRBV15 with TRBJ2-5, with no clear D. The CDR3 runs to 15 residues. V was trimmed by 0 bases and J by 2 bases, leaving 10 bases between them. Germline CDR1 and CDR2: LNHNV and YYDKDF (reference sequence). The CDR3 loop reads CATSRDYREQETQYF. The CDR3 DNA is TGTGCCACCAGCAGAGATTATCGAGAGCAAGAGACCCAGTACTTC.

The CDR3 DNA follows: TGTGCCAGCAGCCAAGTTTGGACAGGGGGCTCAGGGAATGAGCAGTTCTTC. Its protein product is CASSQVWTGGSGNEQFF. The chain couples TRBV4-2 to TRBJ2-1; 11 nucleotides align to TRBD1. The V gene's germline CDR1 is LGHNA and CDR2 YNFKEQ. There are 17 residues in the CDR3. With V trimmed by 1 base and J by 7 bases, 9 bases remained unmatched.

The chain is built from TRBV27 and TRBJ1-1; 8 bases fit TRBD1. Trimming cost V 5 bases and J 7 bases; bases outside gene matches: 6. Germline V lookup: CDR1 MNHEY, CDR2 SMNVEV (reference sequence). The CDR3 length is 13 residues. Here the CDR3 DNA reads TGTGCCAGCAGTCGTAGGACAGGGATTGAAGCTTTCTTT. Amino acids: CASSRRTGIEAFF.

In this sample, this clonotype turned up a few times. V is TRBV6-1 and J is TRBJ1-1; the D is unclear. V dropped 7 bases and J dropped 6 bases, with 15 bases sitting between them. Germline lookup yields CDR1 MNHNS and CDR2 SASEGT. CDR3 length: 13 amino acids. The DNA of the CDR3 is TGTGCCAGCATCACGACCGTTTACTCTGAAGCTTTCTTT. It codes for CASITTVYSEAFF.

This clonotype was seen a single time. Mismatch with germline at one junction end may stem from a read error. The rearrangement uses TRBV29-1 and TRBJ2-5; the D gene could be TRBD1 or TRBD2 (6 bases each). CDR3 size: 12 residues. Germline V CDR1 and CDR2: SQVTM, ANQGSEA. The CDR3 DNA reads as TGCAGCTTACTAGGGGGGCAAGAGGCCCAGTACTTC. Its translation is CSLLGGQEAQYF.

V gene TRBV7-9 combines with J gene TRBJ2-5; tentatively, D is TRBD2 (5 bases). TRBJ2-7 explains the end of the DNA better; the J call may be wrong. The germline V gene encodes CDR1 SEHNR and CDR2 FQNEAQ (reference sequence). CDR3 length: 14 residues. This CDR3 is CASSLLDGAYEQYF. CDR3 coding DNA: TGTGCCAGCAGCTTACTGGACGGGGCCTACGAGCAGTACTTC.

As DNA, the CDR3 is TGTGCCAGCAGTCAGTATGATTGGGAAAAACTGTTTTTT. Protein: CASSQYDWEKLFF. The chain couples TRBV6-6 to TRBJ1-4; no clear D gene. The CDR3 extends over 13 amino acids. With 5 bases removed from V and 8 bases from J, the gap between germline ends came to 12 bases. Germline CDR1 reads MNHNY; CDR2 reads SVGAGI (reference sequence).

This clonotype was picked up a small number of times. The CDR3 bases are TGTGCCAGCAGCTTATCAGGGCGACTGAATTCACCCCTCCACTTT. Translation: CASSLSGRLNSPLHF. V and J are TRBV11-1 and TRBJ1-6; D is perhaps TRBD1 (5 bases). The CDR3 covers 15 residues. V lost 2 bases to trimming and J lost 7 bases, with 12 bases between them. The germline CDR1 and CDR2 sequences are SGHAT and FQDESV (reference sequence).

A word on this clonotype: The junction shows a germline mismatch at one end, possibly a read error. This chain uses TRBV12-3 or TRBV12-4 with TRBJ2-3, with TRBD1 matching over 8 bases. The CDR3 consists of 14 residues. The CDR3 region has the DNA TGTGCCAGCAGCCACGGACAGGGAACAGATACGGAGTATTTT. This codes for CASSHGQGTDTEYF.